This TCR beta chain was sequenced for a study of neurological immune-mediated disorders. At least ten counts were recorded for this clonotype. MiXCR, applied by TCRdb to the 5' RACE reads, yields one record per CDR3 protein. The data show tens of thousands of distinct CDR3 sequences, 6.5% to 8% seen once. V was pared by 0 bases and J by 7 bases, with 4 bases of the junction left unmatched. This CDR3 has 15 residues. CDR1 is SGHRS and CDR2 is YFSETQ in the germline V gene. The sequence came from a woman in her 40s in good health. This chain links TRBV5-1 with TRBJ2-1; 10 bases agree with TRBD1. The sample was PBMCs. This CDR3 is CASSLGGQGDNEQFF. In nucleotides, the CDR3 is TGCGCCAGCAGCTTGGGAGGACAGGGGGATAATGAGCAGTTCTTC.